The source of this T cell receptor (beta chain) is a study of regulatory dendritic cells for organ transplantation. Background on the study: Day 6 dendritic cell cultures were stimulated with LPS.

The data were produced by immunoSEQ multiplex PCR, yet TCRdb's version contains in-frame clones alone and is incomplete. The table includes around 20,000 clones, roughly 88% detected once. The study, taken as a whole, reports: Memory T cells were less diverse than naive, with memory CD8+ most oligoclonal. Alloreactive memory CD8+ T cell pools varied considerably between individuals. Among resting subsets, memory CD8+ cells contained the most alloreactive clonotypes.

Sorted T cells were CFSE-labeled and cultured 5 days with allogeneic regulatory or mature dendritic cells at 1:10. A note on this clone: Its target is not known.

The clonotype originates from a human donor in good health. The sample comprised naive CD4+ T cells from blood cultured with regulatory dendritic cells. Subset of the sample: CD45RA+ naive T cells.

The CDR3, as DNA: TGTGCTAGTGGTTTGGTACGAGGGACCGGGGTCAGTCGGGAGCAGTACTTC. It codes for CASGLVRGTGVSREQYF. The chain is built from TRBV12-5 and TRBJ2-7; the D call may be TRBD1 or TRBD2 (5 bases each). Germline-derived CDR1 and CDR2 are LGHNT and FRNRAP. The V and J ends lost 0 bases and 7 bases respectively, with 22 bases between them. The CDR3 spans 17 residues.